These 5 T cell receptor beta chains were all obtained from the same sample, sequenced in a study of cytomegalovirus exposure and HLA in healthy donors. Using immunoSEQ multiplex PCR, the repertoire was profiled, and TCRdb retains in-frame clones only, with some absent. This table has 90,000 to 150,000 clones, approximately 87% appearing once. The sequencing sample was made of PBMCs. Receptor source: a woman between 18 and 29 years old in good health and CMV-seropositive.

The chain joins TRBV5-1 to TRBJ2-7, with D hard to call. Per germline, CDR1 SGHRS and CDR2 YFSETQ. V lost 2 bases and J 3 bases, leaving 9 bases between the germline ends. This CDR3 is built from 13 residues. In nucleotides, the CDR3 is TGCGCCAGCAGCTTAGCGTTGCACTACGAGCAGTACTTC. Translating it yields CASSLALHYEQYF.

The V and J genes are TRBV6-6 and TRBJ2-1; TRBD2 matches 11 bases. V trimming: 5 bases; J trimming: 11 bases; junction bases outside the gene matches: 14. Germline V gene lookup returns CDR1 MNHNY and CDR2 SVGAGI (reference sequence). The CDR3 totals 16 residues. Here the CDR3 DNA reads TGTGCCAGCAGTCCAGTAGCGGGAGGGCCGGTTTTTAAGCAGTTCTTC. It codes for CASSPVAGGPVFKQFF.

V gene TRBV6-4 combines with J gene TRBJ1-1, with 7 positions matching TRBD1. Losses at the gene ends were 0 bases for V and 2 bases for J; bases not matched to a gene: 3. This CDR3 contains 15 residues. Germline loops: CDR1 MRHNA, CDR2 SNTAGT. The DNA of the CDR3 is TGTGCCAGCAGTGACTCGAGACAGGGAAACACTGAAGCTTTCTTT. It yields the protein CASSDSRQGNTEAFF.

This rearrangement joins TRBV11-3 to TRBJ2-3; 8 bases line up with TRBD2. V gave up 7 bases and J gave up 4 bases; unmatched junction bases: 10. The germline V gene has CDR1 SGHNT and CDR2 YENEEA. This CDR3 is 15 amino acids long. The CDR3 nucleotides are TGTGCCAGCACCACGAGCGGGAGACGGGCAGATACGCAGTATTTT. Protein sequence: CASTTSGRRADTQYF.

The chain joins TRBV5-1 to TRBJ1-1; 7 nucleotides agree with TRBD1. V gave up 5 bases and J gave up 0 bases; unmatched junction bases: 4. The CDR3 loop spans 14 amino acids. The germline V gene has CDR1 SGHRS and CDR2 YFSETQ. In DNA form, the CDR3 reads TGCGCCAGCAGAGGACAGGATTTGAACACTGAAGCTTTCTTT. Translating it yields CASRGQDLNTEAFF.